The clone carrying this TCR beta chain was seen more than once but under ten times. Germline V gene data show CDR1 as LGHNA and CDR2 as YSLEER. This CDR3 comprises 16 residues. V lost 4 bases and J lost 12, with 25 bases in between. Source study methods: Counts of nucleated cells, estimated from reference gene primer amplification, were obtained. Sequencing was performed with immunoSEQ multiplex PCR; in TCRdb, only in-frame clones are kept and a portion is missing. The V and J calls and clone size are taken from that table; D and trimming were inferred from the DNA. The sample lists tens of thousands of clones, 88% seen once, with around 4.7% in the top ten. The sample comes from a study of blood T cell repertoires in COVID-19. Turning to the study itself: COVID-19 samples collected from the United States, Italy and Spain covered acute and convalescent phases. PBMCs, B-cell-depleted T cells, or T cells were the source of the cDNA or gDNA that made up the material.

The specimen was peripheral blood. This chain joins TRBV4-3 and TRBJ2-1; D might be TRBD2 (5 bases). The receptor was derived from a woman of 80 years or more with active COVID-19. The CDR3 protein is CASSPHLALRTIGQFF. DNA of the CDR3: TGCGCCAGCAGCCCCCATCTAGCCCTACGTACAATCGGGCAGTTCTTC.